This T cell receptor beta chain was identified in a study of cytomegalovirus exposure and HLA in healthy donors. Both 60 Vbeta primers and 13 Jbeta primers went into the PCR. The method was immunoSEQ multiplex PCR; TCRdb's version includes in-frame clones alone and lacks a portion of them. The table counts roughly 39,000 clones; over 1% lies in the top ten. The germline V and J ends were trimmed by 0 bases and 5 bases, with 15 bases remaining between them. The CDR3 is 16 residues long. Germline V gene data show CDR1 as SGHTS and CDR2 as YDEGEE. This chain uses TRBV5-8 with TRBJ1-5, with D maybe TRBD1 (6 bases). The sequenced material came from PBMCs. This receptor was obtained from a man aged 25 to 45 in good health and CMV-seronegative. The CDR3 nucleotides are TGTGCCAGCAGCTTGGGTCAGGGTGAGGGGGATCAGCCCCAGCATTTT. It translates to CASSLGQGEGDQPQHF.